Below are 17 T cell receptor beta chains sequenced from a single sample in a study of T cell repertoires in cytomegalovirus infection. TCRdb passed the reads through MiXCR, listing each CDR3 protein once. The table lists more than 400,000 distinct CDR3 sequences, less than 30% of them singletons, with roughly 13% in the top ten. Sequenced input: PBMCs. These receptors were obtained from a human donor in good health (CMV status not recorded). Some clones in this sample may be carry-over from other donors' samples.

Comments on this clonotype: A much bigger clone sits one base away, suggesting this may be a read error. The rearrangement joins TRBV6-2 or TRBV6-3 to TRBJ1-5, with 10 positions matching TRBD1. The CDR3 length is 14 residues. Germline values: CDR1 MNHEY, CDR2 SVGEGT. CDR3 DNA sequence: TGTGTCAGCAGCCACGACAGGGGGCATCAGCCCCAGCATTTT. It codes for CVSSHDRGHQPQHF.

This clonotype appeared many times. The V and J genes are TRBV7-9 and TRBJ2-1; D not certain. Trimming took 2 bases from V and 6 from J, leaving 2 bases between them. CDR1 is SEHNR, CDR2 FQNEAQ, per germline (reference sequence). The CDR3 is 11 amino acids. CDR3 in amino acids: CASSLINEQFF. In DNA form, the CDR3 reads TGTGCCAGCAGCTTAATCAATGAGCAGTTCTTC.

The V call is TRBV30, the J call TRBJ2-1; weak D call: TRBD1 (5 bases). The CDR3 extends over 12 amino acids. V was shortened by 3 bases and J by 8 bases, with 11 bases between the two germline ends. Germline lookup yields CDR1 GTSNPN and CDR2 SVGIG (reference sequence). CDR3 residues: CAWSDSRYEQFF. Here the CDR3 DNA reads TGTGCCTGGAGCGACAGTAGGTATGAGCAGTTCTTC.

The chain combines TRBV7-9 with TRBJ2-4; 11 positions agree with TRBD2. Germline V gives CDR1 SEHNR, CDR2 FQNEAQ (reference sequence). CDR3 length equals 15 residues. The V segment lost 5 bases and the J segment 5 bases; nucleotides outside the gene matches: 5. The CDR3 reads CASSRIAGGENIQYF. The DNA of the CDR3 is TGTGCCAGCAGCCGAATAGCGGGAGGGGAAAACATTCAGTACTTC.

The rearrangement uses TRBV6-6 and TRBJ2-7; no firm D call. The CDR3 runs 14 residues. The germline V and J ends were trimmed by 2 bases and 0 bases, with 8 bases remaining between them. Germline-derived CDR1 and CDR2 are MNHNY and SVGAGI (reference sequence). CDR3 sequence (DNA): TGTGCCAGCAGTTACGCCGCGAGCTCCTACGAGCAGTACGTC. It codes for CASSYAASSYEQYV.

There are a few counts of this clonotype. As DNA, the CDR3 is TGTGCCAGCAGTCGGGGGCCTGAAGCTTTCTTT. It translates to CASSRGPEAFF. This sequence joins TRBV28 and TRBJ1-1; tentative D call: TRBD1 (6 bases). The length of the CDR3 is 11 residues. Germline CDR1 is MDHEN and CDR2 is SYDVKM. Trimming stripped 5 bases from V and 6 bases from J, with 7 bases between.

The chain joins TRBV7-2 to TRBJ1-1, with a tentative D call TRBD1 (6 bases). There are 17 residues in the CDR3. Trimming took off 5 bases at V and 4 bases at J, with 23 bases between the two ends. CDR1 is SGHTA and CDR2 is FQGNSA in the germline V gene. The CDR3 coding sequence is TGTGCCAGCAGCGTCCTTCCCGGGACACACTGGGGCACTGAAGCTTTCTTT. The encoded protein is CASSVLPGTHWGTEAFF.

This clonotype was counted a few times. V and J are TRBV7-9 and TRBJ1-4; tentative D call: TRBD1 (5 bases). V was clipped by 6 bases and J by 4 bases, with 15 bases between them. The CDR3 sequence is 15 residues long. Germline CDR1 SEHNR, CDR2 FQNEAQ (reference sequence). CDR3 coding DNA: TGTGCCAGCAGTCGGGACCGGTCCGGTAATGAAAAACTGTTTTTT. Amino acid sequence: CASSRDRSGNEKLFF.

This clonotype was detected a few times. The CDR3 spells CASSIEGQAYNEQFF. The CDR3 DNA reads TGTGCCAGTAGTATAGAAGGACAGGCGTACAATGAGCAGTTCTTC. V usage is TRBV19 and J usage is TRBJ2-1, with TRBD1 matching 7 bases. The CDR3 loop spans 15 amino acids. V dropped 0 bases and J dropped 4; count of bases not matched to a gene: 3. Germline V lookup: CDR1 LNHDA, CDR2 SQIVND (reference sequence).

This clonotype appeared many times. The genes are TRBV7-9 and TRBJ1-1, with 9 bases matching TRBD1. Trimming cost V 9 bases and J 3 bases; bases outside gene matches: 14. This CDR3 comprises 16 residues. Germline V gives CDR1 SEHNR, CDR2 FQNEAQ (reference sequence). The CDR3 nucleotides are TGTGCCAGTAAGAGACAGGGGGTTTTTGAGGACACTGAAGCTTTCTTT. Encoded protein: CASKRQGVFEDTEAFF.

CDR3 in DNA: TGTGCCAGCAGCTTGTTAGACAGCGATTATCAAGAGACCCAGTACTTC. It encodes CASSLLDSDYQETQYF. V is TRBV5-6 and J is TRBJ2-5; maybe TRBD1 (5 bases). CDR3 size: 16 residues. Between the trimmed V and J ends, which lost 1 base and 2 bases, there was a span of 15 bases. The germline V gene encodes CDR1 SGHDT and CDR2 YYEEEE.

This clonotype was counted ten times or more. This sequence joins TRBV7-2 and TRBJ2-1, with 11 bases matching TRBD1. Looked up from germline, CDR1 is SGHTA and CDR2 is FQGNSA. J gave up 7 bases and V 5 bases, and 7 bases lay outside the gene matches. The CDR3 loop spans 15 amino acids. The CDR3 DNA follows: TGTGCCAGCAGCGTAGGACAGGGGGCTTATAATGAGCAGTTCTTC. It translates to CASSVGQGAYNEQFF.

The rearrangement joins TRBV28 to TRBJ1-1; D gene ambiguous. V lost 3 bases and J 1 base, leaving 12 bases between the germline ends. The CDR3 sequence is 15 residues long. Germline values: CDR1 MDHEN, CDR2 SYDVKM. The CDR3 region has the DNA TGTGCCAGCAGTTTTGCTGGCACATGGAACACTGAAGCTTTCTTT. Translated, it gives CASSFAGTWNTEAFF.

In regard to this clonotype: The junction and the germline gene differ at one end; a read error may be behind it. The CDR3 DNA is TGTGCCAGCAGTCAAGAGATGTGGACTGGAAACACCATATATTTT. Its protein product is CASSQEMWTGNTIYF. This chain joins TRBV14 and TRBJ1-3; no definite D call. Germline V gives CDR1 SGHDN, CDR2 FVKESK. The CDR3 sequence is 15 residues long.

This CDR3 is CASSLASLAGNTGELFF. CDR3 coding DNA: TGTGCCAGCAGCTTAGCTTCCCTAGCGGGAAACACCGGGGAGCTGTTTTTT. J is TRBJ2-2 and V is TRBV7-6; 9 nucleotides agree with TRBD2. This CDR3 contains 17 residues. From germline, CDR1 is SGHVS and CDR2 FNYEAQ. With 0 bases clipped from V and 2 bases from J, the junction kept 4 bases outside the gene matches.

This clonotype was seen a few times. This chain joins TRBV30 and TRBJ1-1; D uncertain. The CDR3 is 12 residues long. CDR1 GTSNPN and CDR2 SVGIG come from the germline V gene (reference sequence). V was shortened by 2 bases and J by 2 bases, with 6 bases between the two germline ends. CDR3 bases: TGTGCCTGGAGTCATAGTAACACTGAAGCTTTCTTT. It specifies CAWSHSNTEAFF.

The genes are TRBV3-1 and TRBJ2-3; no clear D gene. Trimming removed 0 bases from V and 7 bases from J, with 26 bases in between. CDR1 and CDR2 from the germline V gene are LGHDT and YNNKEL (reference sequence). The CDR3 totals 19 residues. DNA for the CDR3: TGTGCCAGCAGCCAAGAACGTCTGGGCAGTTTGAGTACCGGTAATACGCAGTATTTT. Translated: CASSQERLGSLSTGNTQYF.